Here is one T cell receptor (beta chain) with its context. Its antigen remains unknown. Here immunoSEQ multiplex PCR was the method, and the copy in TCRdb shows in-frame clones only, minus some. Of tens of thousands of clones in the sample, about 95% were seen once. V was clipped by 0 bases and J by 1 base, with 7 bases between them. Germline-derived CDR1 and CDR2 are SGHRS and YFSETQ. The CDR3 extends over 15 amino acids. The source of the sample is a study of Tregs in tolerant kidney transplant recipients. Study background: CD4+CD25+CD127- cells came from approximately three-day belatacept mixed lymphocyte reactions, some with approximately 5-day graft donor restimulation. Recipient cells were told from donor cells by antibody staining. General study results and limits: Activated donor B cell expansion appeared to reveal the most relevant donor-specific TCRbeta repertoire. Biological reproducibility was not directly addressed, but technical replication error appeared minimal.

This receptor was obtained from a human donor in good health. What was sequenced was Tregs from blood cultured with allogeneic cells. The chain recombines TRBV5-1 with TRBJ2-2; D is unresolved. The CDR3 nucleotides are TGCGCCAGCAGCTTGGGGACGGGGAACACCGGGGAGCTGTTTTTT. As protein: CASSLGTGNTGELFF. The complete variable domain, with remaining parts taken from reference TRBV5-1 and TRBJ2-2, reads KAGVTQTPRYLIKTRGQQVTLSCSPISGHRSVSWYQQTPGQGLQFLFEYFSETQRNKGNFPGRFSGRQFSNSRSEMNVSTLELGDSALYLCASSLGTGNTGELFFGEGSRLTVL.